This T cell receptor beta chain was identified in a study of T cell responses to AZD1222 COVID-19 vaccine (dated by TCRdb to the early 2020s). Some background on the complete study: A total of approximately 250 trial participants underwent TCR sequencing, of whom 207 had received two doses of AZD1222 and around 26 had received two doses of the MenACWY control vaccine. Enrollment into the trials was organized by age into subgroups of 18-55, 56-69 and 70-plus years, and those subgroups contained about 160, 30 and 59 TCR-sequenced participants, respectively.

The CDR3 regions of human TCRbeta chains were subjected to immunosequencing. Processing in the source paper ran as follows. TCRs in the repertoires were compared against a reference library of SARS-CoV-2-specific TCRs that had been generated with the MIRA antigen-specificity platform. Breadth was defined as the fraction of unique TCRs that were SARS-CoV-2-associated. Depth was defined as the fraction of total T cells that were SARS-CoV-2-associated. Using the MIRA data, each spike-specific TCR was mapped to the spike region that the TCR reacts to and placed in a CD4 or CD8 class. Log10-transformed breadth and depth values were compared by one-way ANOVA with Sidak's multiple comparisons tests. Here the immuneACCESS table is served through TCRdb, limited to in-frame sequences with V and J called. Missing clones are a known gap in these copies; in checked studies unresolved V genes cover under half, and the rest lacks a known reason. V, J and clone size are taken as reported in that table, and D and trimming were inferred from the DNA itself. This sample gives over 70,000 clones in total; around 88% of them show up just once. The ten biggest clones cover around a tenth of the sample.

This specimen's time point label, interpreted: baseline before first vaccination. The sample's treatment or condition label is to be understood as: meningococcal conjugate vaccine given as trial control. The vaccinee samples were drawn from two UK trials, COV001 and COV002, one of which was a single-blind randomized controlled phase 2/3 trial testing AZD1222 (ChAdOx1 nCoV-19) in healthy adults. Trial participant PBMC samples were collected at day 0 and day 28 after the second dose for TCRbeta chain sequencing. What the authors observed across the whole study: The 56-69-year group was small, and its depth increase did not reach significance, likely because of low power. Most participants were white British and females outnumbered males, and the authors suggested that clonal diversity may have been underestimated. The vaccine-associated CD4 TCRs covered the entire spike protein, and the dominant responses fell in regions 160-218 and 743-854. Because no day 14 peak-response samples were available, repertoires were characterized only after the peak T cell response. Only a handful of AZD1222 recipients were SARS-CoV-2 seropositive at baseline, limiting conclusions about previously exposed vaccinees. Spike-specific TCR breadth and depth rose significantly after two AZD1222 doses compared with day 0 and with MenACWY recipients. Reportedly, close to half of the unique spike-specific TCRs recognized epitopes lying outside the regions that are mutated in the B.1.351 and B.1.1.7 variants.

In the case of this clone: Its antigen is not yet known. Per-nucleotide qualities are absent, and no much larger clonotype sits a single base away.

The germline V end is reduced by 7 bases and the J end by 3 bases; junction bases left unmatched: 7. The CDR3 covers 14 residues, taking in both the cysteine and the phenylalanine. Here the CDR3 DNA is all that survives: 42 bases in frame from base 1. Via the germline V gene (reference sequence), CDR1 is LNHDA and CDR2 SQIVND. This sequence uses TRBV19 and TRBJ1-1, with TRBD1 matching 8 junction bases. The sequence was obtained from an adult in good health. The starting material was peripheral blood, obtained on day 0 of MenACWY control vaccination. The CDR3 here reads CASNHQGADTEAFF. The DNA is as follows: TGTGCCAGTAATCACCAGGGGGCTGACACTGAAGCTTTCTTT.